Sequencing of this T cell receptor (beta chain) was carried out in a study of T-cell memory formation after mild COVID-19. Study-wide results and caveats: Pre-infection memory showed some responding clones, and this suggested that cross-reactive memory joined.

TCRdb analysed the 5' RACE reads with MiXCR anew, one entry per CDR3 protein. The sample lists approximately 150,000 distinct CDR3 sequences, approximately 21% occurring once. Turning to this clonotype: Its antigen is not identified.

V was shortened by 4 bases and J by 3 bases, with 10 bases between the two germline ends. CDR1 is LNHDA, CDR2 SQIVND, per germline (reference sequence). CDR3 length equals 13 residues. Source material: PBMCs or a T cell subset sorted from them (not recorded which). The source is an adult woman who had mild COVID-19 (a few samples of this study predate the infection). Cell type and time point are not known. The J gene is TRBJ2-7, the V gene TRBV19; D is undetermined. CDR3 DNA sequence: TGTGCCAGTAGTAACCAGGAATACTACGAGCAGTACTTC. Its protein is CASSNQEYYEQYF.